This note documents a single T cell receptor (beta chain) sequence. This CDR3 is built from 11 residues. Germline assignment: CDR1 MNHNY and CDR2 SVGAGI (reference sequence). V trimming: 8 bases; J trimming: 8 bases; junction bases outside the gene matches: 1. Here immunoSEQ multiplex PCR was the method, and the copy in TCRdb shows in-frame clones only, minus some. The sample has 74,000 or so clones, around 96% seen once; the top ten hold approximately 0.3%. This sample was taken from a study of technical replicates of blood from several donors. The sequence derives from a human donor in good health. The chain recombines TRBV6-6 with TRBJ1-5; 9 nucleotides match TRBD1. Sequenced: T cells isolated from PBMCs. The CDR3 reads CASDRGEPQHF. CDR3 DNA: TGTGCCAGCGACAGGGGGGAGCCCCAGCATTTT.